This TCR beta chain was recorded in a study of ipilimumab plus nivolumab after autologous stem cell transplantation. Study-level information: Median doses per patient: roughly five ipilimumab, 7 or 8 nivolumab. The DLBCL cohort had primary refractory and relapsed disease, with 18-month progression-free survival of about 82% and 31%.

The CDR3 length is 13 residues. Germline V CDR1 and CDR2: MNHEY, SVGAGI. V was clipped by 6 bases and J by 6 bases, with 12 bases between them. Ipilimumab, 1 mg/kg, started 14 to 28 days after autologous transplant. Repertoires were generated with immunoSEQ multiplex PCR, while TCRdb's copy carries only in-frame clones and drops some. Among 84,000 or so clones listed, approximately 83% were seen once. The TCR comes from a male donor with diffuse large B-cell lymphoma. The sequenced sample was PBMCs, obtained in a trial of ipilimumab plus nivolumab as post-transplant consolidation. The gene calls are TRBV6-5 and TRBJ1-5, with D hard to call. The CDR3 DNA is TGTGCCAGCAGCCCCCGACTCGCTCAGCCCCAGCATTTT. Its translation is CASSPRLAQPQHF.